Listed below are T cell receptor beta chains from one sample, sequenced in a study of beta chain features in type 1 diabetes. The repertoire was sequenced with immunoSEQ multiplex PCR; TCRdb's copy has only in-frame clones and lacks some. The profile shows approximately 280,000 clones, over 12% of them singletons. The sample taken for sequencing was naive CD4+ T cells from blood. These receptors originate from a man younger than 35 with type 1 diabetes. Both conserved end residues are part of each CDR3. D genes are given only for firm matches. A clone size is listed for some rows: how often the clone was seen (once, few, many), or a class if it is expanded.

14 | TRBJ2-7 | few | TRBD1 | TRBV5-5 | CASSLRGPFGEQYF | TGTGCCAGCAGCTTAAGGGGGCCGTTCGGCGAGCAGTACTTC
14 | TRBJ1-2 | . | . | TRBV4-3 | CASSQGSLTGGYTF | TGCGCCAGCAGCCAAGGTTCCCTAACAGGCGGCTACACCTTC
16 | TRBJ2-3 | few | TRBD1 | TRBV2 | CASRVGTASSTDTQYF | TGTGCCAGCAGGGTCGGGACAGCTTCTAGCACAGATACGCAGTATTTT
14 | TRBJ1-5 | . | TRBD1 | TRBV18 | CASSLGTGSQPQHF | TGTGCCAGCTCACTGGGGACAGGGAGTCAGCCCCAGCATTTT
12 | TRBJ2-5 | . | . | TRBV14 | CASSLMRETQYF | TGTGCCAGCAGCCTTATGAGAGAGACCCAGTACTTC
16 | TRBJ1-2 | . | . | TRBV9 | CASSANSGLANYGYTF | TGTGCCAGCAGCGCAAACTCCGGTCTGGCTAACTATGGCTACACCTTC
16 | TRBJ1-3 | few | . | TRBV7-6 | CASSLSTLTTGNTIYF | TGTGCCAGCAGCTTATCCACATTAACGACTGGAAACACCATATATTTT
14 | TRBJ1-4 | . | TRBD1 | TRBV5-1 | CASSFQGEDEKLFF | TGCGCCAGCAGCTTCCAGGGGGAGGATGAAAAACTGTTTTTT
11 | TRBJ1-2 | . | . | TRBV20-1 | CSAIDIYGYTF | TGCAGTGCTATTGACATTTATGGCTACACCTTC
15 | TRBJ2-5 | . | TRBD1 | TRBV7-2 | CATGQGASGEETQYF | TGTGCCACCGGACAGGGGGCGTCGGGGGAAGAGACCCAGTACTTC
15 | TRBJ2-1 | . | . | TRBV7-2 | CASSLAEGPYNEQFF | TGTGCCAGCAGCTTAGCGGAGGGGCCGTACAATGAGCAGTTCTTC
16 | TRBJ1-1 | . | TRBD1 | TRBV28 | CASSPRDRGPNTEAFF | TGTGCCAGCAGTCCCCGGGACAGGGGGCCTAACACTGAAGCTTTCTTT
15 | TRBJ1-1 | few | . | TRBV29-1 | CSVGGALGTWTEAFF | TGCAGCGTGGGGGGGGCCCTCGGAACTTGGACTGAAGCTTTCTTT
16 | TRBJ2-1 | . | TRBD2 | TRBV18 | CASSLWTSGYGGEQFF | TGTGCCAGCTCACTGTGGACTAGCGGGTACGGCGGTGAGCAGTTCTTC
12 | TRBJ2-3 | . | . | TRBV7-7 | CASSPGTDTQYF | TGTGCCAGCAGCCCGGGAACAGATACGCAGTATTTT
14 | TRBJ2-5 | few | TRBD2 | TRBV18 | CASSSGGSGETQYF | TGTGCCAGCTCGTCGGGGGGTTCAGGAGAGACCCAGTACTTC
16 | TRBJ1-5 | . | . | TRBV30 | CAWSTRTDKGDQPQHF | TGTGCCTGGAGTACCCGGACAGACAAAGGGGATCAGCCCCAGCATTTT
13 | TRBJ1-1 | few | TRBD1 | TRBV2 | CASSATGGTEAFF | TGTGCCAGCAGTGCGACAGGGGGGACTGAAGCTTTCTTT
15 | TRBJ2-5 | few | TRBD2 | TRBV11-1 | CASSLVGGRVETQYF | TGTGCCAGCAGCTTAGTCGGCGGGAGGGTGGAGACCCAGTACTTC
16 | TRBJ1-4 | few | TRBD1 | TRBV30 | CAWSAQSTGAGEKLFF | TGTGCCTGGAGCGCGCAATCGACAGGGGCCGGGGAAAAACTGTTTTTT
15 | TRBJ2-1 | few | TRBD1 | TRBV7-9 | CASIHGQGSYNEQFF | TGTGCCAGCATCCACGGACAGGGGTCCTACAATGAGCAGTTCTTC
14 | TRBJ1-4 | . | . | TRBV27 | CASSSSDSPWKLFF | .
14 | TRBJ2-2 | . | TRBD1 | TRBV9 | CASSATGGPGELFF | TGTGCCAGCAGCGCGACAGGGGGCCCCGGGGAGCTGTTTTTT
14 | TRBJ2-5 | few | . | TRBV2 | CASIKRSYGETQYF | TGTGCCAGCATTAAGCGTTCATACGGGGAGACCCAGTACTTC
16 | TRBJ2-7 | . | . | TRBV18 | CASSPPWDTTGSEQYF | TGTGCCAGCTCACCACCTTGGGACACCACCGGTTCCGAGCAGTACTTC